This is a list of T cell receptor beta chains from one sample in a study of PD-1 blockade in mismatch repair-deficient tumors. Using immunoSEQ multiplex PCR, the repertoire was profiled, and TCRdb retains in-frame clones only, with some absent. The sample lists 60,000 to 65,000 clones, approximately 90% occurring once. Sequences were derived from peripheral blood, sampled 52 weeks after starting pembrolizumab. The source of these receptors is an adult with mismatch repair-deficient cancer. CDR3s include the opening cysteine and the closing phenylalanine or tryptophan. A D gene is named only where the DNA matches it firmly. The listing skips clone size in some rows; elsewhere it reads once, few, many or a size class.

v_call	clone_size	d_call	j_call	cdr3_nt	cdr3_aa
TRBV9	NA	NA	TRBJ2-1	TGTGCCAGCAGCGCCGGGCTTGTGAATGAGCAGTTCTTC	CASSAGLVNEQFF
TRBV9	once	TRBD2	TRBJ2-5	TGTGCCAGCAGCCGAATTAGCGGGGCTCAAGAGACCCAGTACTTC	CASSRISGAQETQYF
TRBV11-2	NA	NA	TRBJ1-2	TGTGCCAGCAGTCAGGACAGTGGCGGCTACACCTTC	CASSQDSGGYTF
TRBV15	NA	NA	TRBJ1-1	TGTGCCACCAGCACCGGACAGAACACTGAAGCTTTCTTT	CATSTGQNTEAFF
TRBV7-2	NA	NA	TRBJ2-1	TGTGCCAGCAGCTTTTATGGGGGCGAGCAGTTCTTC	CASSFYGGEQFF
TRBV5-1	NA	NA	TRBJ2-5	TGCGCCAGCAGCTTGTATAGGCGGCTAGAGACCCAGTACTTC	CASSLYRRLETQYF
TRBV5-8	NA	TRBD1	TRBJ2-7	TGTGCCAGCAGCTTGGGAACCGGGACAGGGGATTCCGAGCAGTACTTC	CASSLGTGTGDSEQYF
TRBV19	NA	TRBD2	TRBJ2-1	TGTGCCAGTAGTCTAGGGTTAGGGCTAGGACTAGGTTTATTCCATGAGCAGTTCTTC	CASSLGLGLGLGLFHEQFF
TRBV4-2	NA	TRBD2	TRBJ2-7	TGTGCCAGCAGCCAGACTAGCGGGCCCACCTACGAGCAGTACTTC	CASSQTSGPTYEQYF
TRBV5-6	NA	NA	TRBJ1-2	TGTGCCAGCAGCTTGTTAGGGGAAGCTAACTATGGCTACACCTTC	CASSLLGEANYGYTF
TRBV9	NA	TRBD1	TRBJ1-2	TGTGCCAGCAGCGTAGGAGGGACAGGGGGCTATGGCTACACCTTC	CASSVGGTGGYGYTF
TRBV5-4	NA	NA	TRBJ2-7	TGTGCCAGCAGCCCCCCCGGGACTGGACCCCTCAAGCAGTACTTC	CASSPPGTGPLKQYF
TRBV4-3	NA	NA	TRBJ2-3	TGCGCCAGCAGCCAAAGGAGGGGCAGGGGGACAGATACGCAGTATTTT	CASSQRRGRGTDTQYF
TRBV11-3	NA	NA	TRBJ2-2	TGTGCCAGCAGCTTAGGTTCCCCCTTTAGTGGGGAGCTGTTTTTT	CASSLGSPFSGELFF
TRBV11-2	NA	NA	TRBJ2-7	TGTGCCAGCAGCCCTACAGACAGCTACGAGCAGTACTTC	CASSPTDSYEQYF